The 25 T cell receptor beta chains below all came from one sample that was sequenced in a study of cytomegalovirus exposure and HLA in healthy donors. The PCR ran on 60 Vbeta and 13 Jbeta primers. The protocol was immunoSEQ multiplex PCR, while the TCRdb copy is restricted to in-frame clones and leaves out a portion. Counted here are 140,000 to 150,000 clones, approximately 80% occurring once; the ten biggest clones make up roughly 2.9%. Sequenced input: PBMCs. All receptors derive from a female donor in good health and CMV-seronegative.

This chain uses TRBV12-2 with TRBJ1-6; the table's D call, TRBD1, was not checked against the DNA. TRBV12-2 is assigned pseudogene status. This CDR3 has 21 residues. CDR3 nucleotide sequence: TGTGCAAGTCGCCCTCATACCACCGGGACAGGGTTTAGCTCCTATAATTCACCCCTCCACTTT. It yields the protein CASRPHTTGTGFSSYNSPLHF.

This rearrangement joins TRBV9 to TRBJ2-7; D possibly corresponds to TRBD2 (6 bases). From germline, CDR1 is SGDLS and CDR2 YYNGEE. CDR3 length equals 15 residues. V lost 0 bases and J lost 5, with 15 bases in between. The chain's CDR3 is CASSVGIGSNDEQYF. The CDR3 region has the DNA TGTGCCAGCAGCGTAGGTATCGGGAGTAACGACGAGCAGTACTTC.

The CDR3 sequence is CASSRRGPSGSSYEQYF. CDR3 DNA sequence: TGTGCCAGCAGCCGTCGGGGGCCTAGCGGGAGCTCCTACGAGCAGTACTTC. This chain joins TRBV7-8 and TRBJ2-7; 10 bases map to TRBD2. J was trimmed by 0 bases and V by 5 bases; bases with no gene match: 10. This CDR3 has 17 residues. Germline V gene sequence: CDR1 SGHVS, CDR2 FQNEAQ.

This chain links TRBV6-5 with TRBJ2-3; D might be TRBD2 (5 bases). The CDR3 is 16 amino acids. In germline, CDR1 is MNHEY, CDR2 SVGAGI. The V gene lost 4 bases and the J gene lost 2 bases, with 16 bases spanning the gap. This CDR3 is CASSSLGQRHTDTQYF. In DNA form, the CDR3 reads TGTGCCAGCAGTTCTCTAGGGCAGCGGCACACAGATACGCAGTATTTT.

The CDR3 bases are TGTGCCAGCAGCTTGACGGGGAAAAACTATGGCTACACCTTC. Protein product: CASSLTGKNYGYTF. The rearrangement uses TRBV5-6 and TRBJ1-2; no clear D. CDR3 size: 14 residues. CDR1 is SGHDT and CDR2 is YYEEEE in the germline V gene. The V end lost 1 base, the J end lost 2 bases, and 9 bases lay between the germline ends.

The rearrangement uses TRBV9 and TRBJ2-2, with unresolved D. The CDR3 length is 12 residues. Germline CDR1 and CDR2: SGDLS and YYNGEE. Trimming left V 1 base short and J 7 bases short, with 5 bases between. As DNA, the CDR3 is TGTGCCAGCAGCGTATTTAACGGGGAGCTGTTTTTT. Protein: CASSVFNGELFF. Using reference TRBV9 and TRBJ2-2 for the parts outside the CDR3, the full variable domain is DSGVTQTPKHLITATGQRVTLRCSPRSGDLSVYWYQQSLDQGLQFLIQYYNGEERAKGNILERFSAQQFPDLHSELNLSSLELGDSALYFCASSVFNGELFFGEGSRLTVL.

The chain employs TRBV30 and TRBJ2-7; D possibly corresponds to TRBD1 (6 bases). From germline, CDR1 is GTSNPN and CDR2 SVGIG (reference sequence). The CDR3 spans 14 residues. Deletions cut 7 bases from V and 2 bases from J, with 18 bases between. CDR3 nucleotide sequence: TGTGCCTCCGGATACCCAGGGGCCCCCTACGAGCAGTACTTC. The encoded protein is CASGYPGAPYEQYF.

The V and J genes are TRBV5-1 and TRBJ1-5; 7 bases line up with TRBD1. CDR3 length: 15 residues. Trimming cost V 1 base and J 7 bases; bases outside gene matches: 8. The V gene's germline CDR1 is SGHRS and CDR2 YFSETQ. This chain's CDR3 is CASSLMTGQGQPQHF. CDR3 DNA: TGCGCCAGCAGCTTGATGACAGGGCAGGGGCAGCCCCAGCATTTT.

The chain uses TRBV7-2 and TRBJ2-6; D is unclear. CDR3 length equals 15 residues. CDR1 and CDR2 from the germline V gene are SGHTA and FQGNSA. The V and J ends lost 3 bases and 0 bases respectively, with 6 bases between them. The CDR3 sequence is CASSFSLSGANVLTF. The CDR3 coding sequence is TGTGCCAGCAGCTTTTCTCTCTCTGGGGCCAACGTCCTGACTTTC.

The rearrangement links TRBV29-1 to TRBJ2-1, with 7 positions matching TRBD2. J was trimmed by 13 bases and V by 1 base; bases with no gene match: 19. This CDR3 is 16 amino acids long. Germline CDR1 is SQVTM and CDR2 is ANQGSEA. The CDR3, as DNA: TGCAGCGTTGAAGTTTCGGGACTATCCTTATTAAGGGAACAGTTCTTC. Its protein product is CSVEVSGLSLLREQFF.

The gene calls are TRBV5-1 and TRBJ2-1; tentatively, D is TRBD2 (6 bases). V lost 3 bases and J lost 2, with 18 bases in between. In germline, CDR1 is SGHRS, CDR2 YFSETQ. The CDR3 extends over 17 amino acids. CDR3 loop: CASSWGVRRDTYNEQFF. The CDR3 region has the DNA TGCGCCAGCAGCTGGGGGGTCCGGCGGGATACCTACAATGAGCAGTTCTTC. The full variable domain, completed using reference TRBV5-1 and TRBJ2-1, is KAGVTQTPRYLIKTRGQQVTLSCSPISGHRSVSWYQQTPGQGLQFLFEYFSETQRNKGNFPGRFSGRQFSNSRSEMNVSTLELGDSALYLCASSWGVRRDTYNEQFFGPGTRLTVL.

This chain uses TRBV9 with TRBJ2-2; 8 bases match TRBD2. V trimming: 8 bases; J trimming: 6 bases; junction bases outside the gene matches: 9. Germline V gene lookup returns CDR1 SGDLS and CDR2 YYNGEE. The length of the CDR3 is 14 residues. The CDR3 DNA follows: TGTGCCAGTGCAGCGGGAGCTTTTCCCGGGGAGCTGTTTTTT. This codes for CASAAGAFPGELFF.

Only a few counts were recorded for this clone. V gene TRBV5-6 combines with J gene TRBJ1-1; 7 bases fit TRBD1. The germline V gene encodes CDR1 SGHDT and CDR2 YYEEEE. This CDR3 is built from 14 residues. Germline trimming cut 0 bases from V and 6 bases from J; bases unmatched to any gene: 5. DNA of the CDR3: TGTGCCAGCAGCTTGGGGAGGGGGCGCCCTGAAGCTTTCTTT. Translated: CASSLGRGRPEAFF.

This clone was seen a handful of times. V usage is TRBV5-1 and J usage is TRBJ1-4; 9 bases line up with TRBD1. The V gene end was trimmed by 4 bases and the J gene end by 5 bases; junction bases not matched to a gene: 6. The CDR3 spans 15 residues. Looked up from germline, CDR1 is SGHRS and CDR2 is YFSETQ. The CDR3 region has the DNA TGCGCCAGCAGCGCTACAGGGGGCGAAAATGAAAAACTGTTTTTT. Amino acid sequence: CASSATGGENEKLFF.

This rearrangement joins TRBV18 to TRBJ1-3; 9 bases fit TRBD1. This CDR3 has 18 residues. With V trimmed by 0 bases and J by 1 base, 7 bases remained unmatched. In germline, CDR1 is KGHSH, CDR2 LQKENI. This chain's CDR3 is CASSPPLGQGLSGNTIYF. CDR3 nucleotides: TGTGCCAGCTCACCACCGTTAGGACAGGGGCTGTCTGGAAACACCATATATTTT. The variable domain in full, completed from reference TRBV18 and TRBJ1-3, reads NAGVMQNPRHLVRRRGQEARLRCSPMKGHSHVYWYRQLPEEGLKFMVYLQKENIIDESGMPKERFSAEFPKEGPSILRIQQVVRGDSAAYFCASSPPLGQGLSGNTIYFGEGSWLTVV.

The rearrangement links TRBV7-2 to TRBJ1-2, with 12 bases fitting TRBD1. CDR3 length: 17 amino acids. V lost 0 bases to trimming and J lost 7 bases; unmatched junction nucleotides: 9. Per the germline V gene, CDR1 is SGHTA and CDR2 is FQGNSA. The CDR3, as DNA: TGTGCCAGCAGCTTAGCGTTAATGGGACAGGGGGCATCTGGCTACACCTTC. Protein product: CASSLALMGQGASGYTF.

The chain couples TRBV28 to TRBJ1-4, with D unclear. CDR1 MDHEN and CDR2 SYDVKM come from the germline V gene. Trimming took 3 bases from V and 0 from J, leaving 14 bases between them. The CDR3 is 17 residues long. The CDR3: CASSFWEGSATNEKLFF. Here the CDR3 DNA reads TGTGCCAGCAGTTTTTGGGAAGGGAGTGCAACTAATGAAAAACTGTTTTTT. The variable domain in full, with the rest retrieved from reference TRBV28 and TRBJ1-4, is DVKVTQSSRYLVKRTGEKVFLECVQDMDHENMFWYRQDPGLGLRLIYFSYDVKMKEKGDIPEGYSVSREKKERFSLILESASTNQTSMYLCASSFWEGSATNEKLFFGSGTQLSVL.

This clone was found once. This rearrangement joins TRBV2 to TRBJ1-1, with a tentative D call TRBD1 (6 bases). The CDR3 sequence is 13 residues long. V gave up 6 bases and J gave up 4 bases, with 12 bases separating them. Germline V gene sequence: CDR1 SNHLY, CDR2 FYNNEI. The CDR3 nucleotides read TGTGCCAGCAGCATCACAGGGCTCACTGAAGCTTTCTTT. Residues: CASSITGLTEAFF.

V and J are TRBV7-3 and TRBJ2-2; 8 nucleotides line up with TRBD2. This CDR3 is built from 15 residues. Germline V CDR1 and CDR2: SGHTA, FQGTGA. V shed 5 bases, J shed 6 bases, and the junction held 8 bases outside the gene matches. CDR3 DNA sequence: TGTGCCAGCAGCCAGGGACTAGGCAGCGCCGGGGAGCTGTTTTTT. Protein: CASSQGLGSAGELFF.

This chain uses TRBV10-3 with TRBJ1-1; 10 nucleotides match TRBD1. V gave up 7 bases and J gave up 1 base; unmatched junction bases: 6. The CDR3 is made up of 15 amino acids. The germline V gene encodes CDR1 ENHRY and CDR2 SYGVKD. The CDR3 is CAIKQGQGKNTEAFF. The DNA of the CDR3 is TGTGCCATCAAACAGGGACAGGGGAAGAACACTGAAGCTTTCTTT.

This sequence joins TRBV28 and TRBJ1-4, with 10 bases aligning to TRBD1. In germline, CDR1 is MDHEN, CDR2 SYDVKM. V shed 6 bases and J 7 bases; nucleotides not matched to a gene: 5. This CDR3 has 14 amino acids. In DNA, the CDR3 is TGTGCCAGCAGGGGACAGGGGTGGGGTGAAAAACTGTTTTTT. It encodes CASRGQGWGEKLFF.

This clone was counted once. The V gene is TRBV7-2, the J gene TRBJ1-2; 7 bases map to TRBD1. Germline V CDR1 and CDR2: SGHTA, FQGNSA. The CDR3 is 14 residues long. V shed 1 base and J 4 bases; nucleotides not matched to a gene: 3. Here the CDR3 DNA reads TGTGCCAGCAGCTTAGGACAGGGCGGCTATGGCTACACCTTC. It translates to CASSLGQGGYGYTF.

The chain uses TRBV27 and TRBJ2-2; the match to TRBD2 covers 7 bases. Looked up from germline, CDR1 is MNHEY and CDR2 is SMNVEV (reference sequence). CDR3 length: 15 residues. With V trimmed by 2 bases and J by 5 bases, 5 bases remained unmatched. CDR3 bases: TGTGCCAGCAGTTTAACGGCGGGAGTGACCGGGGAGCTGTTTTTT. This codes for CASSLTAGVTGELFF.

The sample holds one count of this clone. The chain links TRBV5-4 to TRBJ2-3, with 12 bases aligning to TRBD1. V lost 4 bases, J lost 6 bases, and 9 bases stayed unmatched. Germline-derived CDR1 and CDR2 are SGHNT and YYREEE (reference sequence). There are 16 residues in the CDR3. In DNA, the CDR3 is TGTGCCAGCAGCACACCATCGGGACAGGGGGCCGATACGCAGTATTTT. Its protein is CASSTPSGQGADTQYF.

The genes are TRBV29-1 and TRBJ1-2; TRBD1 is a possible D gene (5 bases). The ends were cut back, 7 bases at V and 4 bases at J, with 16 bases in the middle. The germline V gene encodes CDR1 SQVTM and CDR2 ANQGSEA. CDR3 length: 13 amino acids. The CDR3 loop reads CSAAVGQGYGYTF. DNA for the CDR3: TGCAGCGCCGCCGTGGGGCAGGGCTATGGCTACACCTTC.